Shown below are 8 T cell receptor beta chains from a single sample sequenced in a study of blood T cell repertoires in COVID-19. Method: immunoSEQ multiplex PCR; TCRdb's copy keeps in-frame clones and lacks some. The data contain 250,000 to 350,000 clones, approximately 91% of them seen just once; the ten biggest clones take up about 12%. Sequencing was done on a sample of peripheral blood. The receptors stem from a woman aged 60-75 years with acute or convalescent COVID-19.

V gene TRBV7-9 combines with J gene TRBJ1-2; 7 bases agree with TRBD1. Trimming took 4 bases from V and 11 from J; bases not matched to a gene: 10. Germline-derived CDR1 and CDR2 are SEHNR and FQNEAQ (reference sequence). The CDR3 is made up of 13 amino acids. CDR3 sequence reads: CASSSGTALLYTF. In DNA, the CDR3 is TGTGCCAGCAGCTCCGGGACAGCCCTCTTATACACCTTC. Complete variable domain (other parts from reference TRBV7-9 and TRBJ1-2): DTGVSQNPRHKITKRGQNVTFRCDPISEHNRLYWYRQTLGQGPEFLTYFQNEAQLEKSRLLSDRFSAERPKGSFSTLEIQRTEQGDSAMYLCASSSGTALLYTFGSGTRLTVV.

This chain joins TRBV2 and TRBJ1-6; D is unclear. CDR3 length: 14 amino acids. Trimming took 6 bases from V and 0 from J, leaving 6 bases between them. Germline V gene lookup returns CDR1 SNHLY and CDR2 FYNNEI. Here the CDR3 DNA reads TGTGCCAGCAGAGAGAGCTCCTATAATTCACCCCTCCACTTT. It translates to CASRESSYNSPLHF.

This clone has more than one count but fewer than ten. CDR3 DNA: TGCAGCGCGTCACAGGGACAGGGGGATGGTGAGCAGTTCTTC. Residues: CSASQGQGDGEQFF. The chain joins TRBV29-1 to TRBJ2-1, with 11 bases that match TRBD1. Germline assignment: CDR1 SQVTM and CDR2 ANQGSEA. After removal of 7 bases from V and 9 bases from J, the junction contained 11 bases not matched to a gene. The CDR3 runs to 14 residues.

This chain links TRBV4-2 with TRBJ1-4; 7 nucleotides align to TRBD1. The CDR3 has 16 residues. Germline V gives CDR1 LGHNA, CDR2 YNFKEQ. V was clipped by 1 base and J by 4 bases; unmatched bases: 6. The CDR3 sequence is CASSQARDSGNEKLFF. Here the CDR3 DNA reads TGTGCCAGCAGCCAAGCCCGGGACAGCGGTAATGAAAAACTGTTTTTT.

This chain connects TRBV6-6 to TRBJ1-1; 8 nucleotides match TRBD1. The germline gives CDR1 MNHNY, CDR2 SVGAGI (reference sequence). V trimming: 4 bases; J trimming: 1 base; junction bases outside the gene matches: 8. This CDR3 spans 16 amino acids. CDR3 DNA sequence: TGTGCCAGCAGTTCTCCCCCCGGGACAGGGAACACTGAAGCTTTCTTT. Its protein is CASSSPPGTGNTEAFF.

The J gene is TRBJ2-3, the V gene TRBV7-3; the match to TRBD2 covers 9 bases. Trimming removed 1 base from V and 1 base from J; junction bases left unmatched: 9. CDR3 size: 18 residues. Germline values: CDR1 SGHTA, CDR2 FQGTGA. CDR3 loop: CASSLNRWRGGGTDTQYF. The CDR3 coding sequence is TGTGCCAGCAGCTTAAATCGGTGGCGGGGGGGAGGCACAGATACGCAGTATTTT.

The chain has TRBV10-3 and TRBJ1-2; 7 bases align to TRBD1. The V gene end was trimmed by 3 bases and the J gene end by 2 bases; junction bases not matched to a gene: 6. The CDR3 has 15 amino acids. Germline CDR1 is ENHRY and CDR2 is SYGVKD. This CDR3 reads CAISDGGQTNYGYTF. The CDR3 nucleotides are TGTGCCATCAGTGACGGGGGACAGACAAACTATGGCTACACCTTC.

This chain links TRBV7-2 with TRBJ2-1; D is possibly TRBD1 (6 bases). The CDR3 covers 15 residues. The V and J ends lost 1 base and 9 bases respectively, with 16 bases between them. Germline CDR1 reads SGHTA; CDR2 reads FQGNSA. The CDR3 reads CASSLGVGAPSEQFF. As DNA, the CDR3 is TGTGCCAGCAGCTTAGGGGTGGGGGCCCCCTCTGAGCAGTTCTTC. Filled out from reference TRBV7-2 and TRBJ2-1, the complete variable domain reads GAGVSQSPSNKVTEKGKDVELRCDPISGHTALYWYRQSLGQGLEFLIYFQGNSAPDKSGLPSDRFSAERTGGSVSTLTIQRTQQEDSAVYLCASSLGVGAPSEQFFGPGTRLTVL.